This T cell receptor beta chain was captured in a study of metastatic and nonmetastatic thyroid tumors. TCRdb re-clonotyped the PCR reads via MiXCR. The table has about 40,000 clones, around 18% seen once. Trimming pared 2 bases from V and 7 bases from J, leaving 6 bases between. This CDR3 comprises 12 residues. This clone was picked up many times. Each patient came to thyroid surgery without any prior treatment (of any kind). Input material: tumor tissue. This TCR came from a female donor with papillary thyroid cancer or a benign thyroid nodule (not recorded which). Some clones in this sample may be carry-over from other donors' samples. This rearrangement joins TRBV12-3 or TRBV12-4 to TRBJ2-4; perhaps TRBD1 as D (6 bases). CDR3 nucleotides: TGTGCCAGCAGTTTACAGGGGAACATTCAGTACTTC. It specifies CASSLQGNIQYF.